The 17 T cell receptor beta chains in this list originate from one sample, sequenced in a study of blood T cell repertoires in COVID-19. This table comes from immunoSEQ multiplex PCR, and its TCRdb copy is limited to in-frame clones, with some not included. The sample contains roughly 180,000 clones, approximately 81% of which appear only once. The specimen was PBMCs or T cells enriched from blood (not recorded which). The source of these receptors is a middle-aged woman with acute COVID-19.

Regarding this clone: The sample has other DNA sequences that encode this CDR3 too. The chain carries TRBV20-1 and TRBJ1-1; the D gene is possibly TRBD1 (5 bases). Germline V gene data show CDR1 as DFQATT and CDR2 as SNEGSKA (reference sequence). Between the trimmed V and J ends, which lost 2 bases and 7 bases, there was a span of 8 bases. There are 11 residues in the CDR3. The CDR3, as DNA: TGCAGTGCTAGACAGGGCAATGAAGCTTTCTTT. Its translation is CSARQGNEAFF.

This clone was seen a handful of times. The rearrangement joins TRBV9 to TRBJ2-1, with a weak D call TRBD2 (7 bases). The CDR3 sequence is 20 residues long. In germline, CDR1 is SGDLS, CDR2 YYNGEE. V dropped 4 bases and J dropped 0 bases, with 26 bases sitting between them. The CDR3 protein is CASSPRGGGSSLSSYNEQFF. The CDR3, as DNA: TGTGCCAGCAGCCCACGCGGGGGCGGGAGTTCCCTAAGCTCCTACAATGAGCAGTTCTTC.

This clone was counted between two and nine times. This chain links TRBV2 with TRBJ2-7; perhaps TRBD1 as D (6 bases). The CDR3 consists of 14 residues. Germline lookup yields CDR1 SNHLY and CDR2 FYNNEI. Trimming left V 3 bases short and J 4 bases short, with 13 bases between. The CDR3 DNA sequence: TGTGCCAGCAGTGAGGCCCGGGACAAATACGAGCAGTACGTC. It is translated as CASSEARDKYEQYV.

This clone was seen only a few times. The chain couples TRBV7-6 to TRBJ2-1, with 8 bases lining up with TRBD2. CDR1 SGHVS and CDR2 FNYEAQ come from the germline V gene. This CDR3 contains 16 residues. V shed 5 bases and J 0 bases; nucleotides not matched to a gene: 6. CDR3 bases: TGTGCCAGCAGCCTATTAAGCGGGAGCTCCTACAATGAGCAGTTCTTC. It yields the protein CASSLLSGSSYNEQFF.

This clone appeared once. The V call is TRBV27, the J call TRBJ2-7; 9 bases fit TRBD2. This CDR3 is built from 15 residues. Germline assignment: CDR1 MNHEY and CDR2 SMNVEV (reference sequence). V was pared by 5 bases and J by 6 bases, with 11 bases of the junction left unmatched. The CDR3 DNA follows: TGTGCCAGCAGTCACTTAGCGGGAGAAGAGGGCGAGCAGTACTTC. Translated: CASSHLAGEEGEQYF.

This clone was detected only a few times. The sample holds other DNA sequences that translate to the same CDR3. This chain links TRBV3-1 (or the pseudogene TRBV3-2) with TRBJ2-5; D is uncertain. CDR1 is LGHDT, CDR2 YNNKEL, per germline (reference sequence). This CDR3 has 11 amino acids. V lost 7 bases and J 1 base, leaving 4 bases between the germline ends. CDR3 in amino acids: CASTLQETQYF. CDR3 sequence (DNA): TGTGCCAGCACCCTCCAAGAGACCCAGTACTTC.

A few counts support this clone. The genes are TRBV19 and TRBJ1-2; 7 positions match TRBD1. Germline V lookup: CDR1 LNHDA, CDR2 SQIVND (reference sequence). The CDR3 runs 15 residues. V was clipped by 7 bases and J by 8 bases; unmatched bases: 16. CDR3 DNA: TGTGCCAGTACGTCCACCGGGACAGACTTGAGAGGCTACACCTTC. Translating gives CASTSTGTDLRGYTF.

V usage is TRBV7-9 and J usage is TRBJ2-1; 11 nucleotides line up with TRBD2. This CDR3 region has 17 residues. Germline V gene data show CDR1 as SEHNR and CDR2 as FQNEAQ (reference sequence). V lost 4 bases, J lost 7 bases, and 12 bases stayed unmatched. The CDR3 protein is CASSSTSSGRGANEQFF. In DNA, the CDR3 is TGTGCCAGCAGCTCAACCAGTAGCGGGAGGGGTGCAAATGAGCAGTTCTTC.

This chain links TRBV11-3 with TRBJ1-2; D unresolved. The CDR3 has 12 residues. V lost 5 bases, J lost 8 bases, and 12 bases lay in between. Germline V gene data show CDR1 as SGHNT and CDR2 as YENEEA. CDR3 DNA: TGTGCCAGCAGCCTCAAGGAGAGCGGCTACACCTTC. Protein product: CASSLKESGYTF.

The rearrangement links TRBV7-2 to TRBJ2-5; the match to TRBD1 covers 8 bases. Trimming removed 1 base from V and 7 bases from J; junction bases left unmatched: 17. CDR3 length: 18 residues. CDR1 is SGHTA, CDR2 FQGNSA, per germline. The CDR3 sequence: CASSLEASGGGRRGTQYF. The DNA for the CDR3 is TGTGCCAGCAGCTTAGAGGCGTCAGGGGGCGGCCGAAGGGGGACCCAGTACTTC.

The chain recombines TRBV5-6 with TRBJ2-1, with 9 bases identical to TRBD2. The CDR3 is 18 amino acids. The germline V gene encodes CDR1 SGHDT and CDR2 YYEEEE. The V segment lost 2 bases and the J segment 4 bases; nucleotides outside the gene matches: 13. CDR3 sequence reads: CASSLMRIAGANYNEQFF. CDR3 coding DNA: TGTGCCAGCAGCTTAATGAGGATAGCGGGAGCCAATTACAATGAGCAGTTCTTC. The variable domain in full, with the rest retrieved from reference TRBV5-6 and TRBJ2-1, is DAGVTQSPTHLIKTRGQQVTLRCSPKSGHDTVSWYQQALGQGPQFIFQYYEEEERQRGNFPDRFSGHQFPNYSSELNVNALLLGDSALYLCASSLMRIAGANYNEQFFGPGTRLTVL.

The gene calls are TRBV6-5 and TRBJ2-7; 7 nucleotides match TRBD2. The germline gives CDR1 MNHEY, CDR2 SVGAGI. V was clipped by 4 bases and J by 4 bases; unmatched bases: 10. CDR3 size: 15 residues. The CDR3 spells CASSWEGSGVYEQYF. CDR3 DNA: TGTGCCAGCAGTTGGGAGGGAAGTGGGGTTTACGAGCAGTACTTC.

This clone was counted at least ten times. J is TRBJ1-2 and V is TRBV12-5; 8 nucleotides match TRBD1. The trim removed 1 base at V and 0 bases at J, leaving 4 bases unmatched. Germline V gene sequence: CDR1 LGHNT, CDR2 FRNRAP. The length of the CDR3 is 16 residues. CDR3 in DNA: TGTGCTAGTGGTTTGGCCCCAGGGGGCACTAACTATGGCTACACCTTC. The encoded protein is CASGLAPGGTNYGYTF.

The chain carries TRBV7-9 and TRBJ2-7; 8 bases align to TRBD2. This CDR3 region has 17 residues. CDR1 and CDR2 from the germline V gene are SEHNR and FQNEAQ (reference sequence). Trimming at V came to 1 base and at J to 5 bases, leaving 13 bases not matched to a gene. CDR3 nucleotides: TGTGCCAGCAGCTTAGAGATTTGGGGGACTAGTAGACACGAGCAGTACTTC. Translation: CASSLEIWGTSRHEQYF.

This clone was seen only once. The V gene is TRBV3-1 (or the pseudogene TRBV3-2), the J gene TRBJ1-6; TRBD1 agrees at 8 bases. CDR3 size: 16 residues. The germline CDR1 and CDR2 sequences are LGHDT and YNNKEL (reference sequence). V trimming: 3 bases; J trimming: 7 bases; junction bases outside the gene matches: 8. CDR3 amino acids: CASSHYGQGQNSPLHF. Here the CDR3 DNA reads TGTGCCAGCAGCCACTACGGACAGGGACAGAATTCACCCCTCCACTTT.

The genes are TRBV7-9 and TRBJ2-5; D may be TRBD2 (6 bases). V gave up 2 bases and J gave up 5 bases, with 15 bases separating them. CDR1 SEHNR and CDR2 FQNEAQ come from the germline V gene (reference sequence). This CDR3 comprises 15 residues. CDR3 amino acids: CASSLRGRGSETQYF. The CDR3 DNA sequence: TGTGCCAGCAGCTTACGGGGGAGAGGGAGTGAGACCCAGTACTTC.

The chain combines TRBV3-1 (or the pseudogene TRBV3-2) with TRBJ1-1; maybe TRBD1 (5 bases). The ends were cut back, 4 bases at V and 4 bases at J, with 13 bases in the middle. CDR1 LGHDT and CDR2 YNNKEL come from the germline V gene (reference sequence). The CDR3 loop spans 14 amino acids. In nucleotides, the CDR3 is TGTGCCAGCAGCCGGACCCGGGGGGGCACTGAAGCTTTCTTT. Its translation is CASSRTRGGTEAFF.